This TCR beta chain was found in a study of blood T cells in healthy people across ages. Germline V CDR1 and CDR2: MGHRA, YSYEKL. CDR3 length: 16 amino acids. Through a sample-barcoded 5' primer and a J-beta primer mix, a second PCR was run for roughly 6 to 11 cycles. TCRdb reprocessed the 5' RACE reads via MiXCR and lists one record per CDR3 protein. The data hold about 670,000 distinct CDR3 sequences, with 52% observed a single time. This receptor was taken from a woman of 80 years or more in good health. The J gene is TRBJ2-7, the V gene TRBV4-1; D is unresolved. The end of the DNA fits TRBJ2-5 better, so the J call may be wrong. The sample was blood. The CDR3 DNA sequence: TGCGCCAGCAGCCAAGTAAATCTCGTATCCCCAGAGACCCAGTACTTC. Protein product: CASSQVNLVSPETQYF.